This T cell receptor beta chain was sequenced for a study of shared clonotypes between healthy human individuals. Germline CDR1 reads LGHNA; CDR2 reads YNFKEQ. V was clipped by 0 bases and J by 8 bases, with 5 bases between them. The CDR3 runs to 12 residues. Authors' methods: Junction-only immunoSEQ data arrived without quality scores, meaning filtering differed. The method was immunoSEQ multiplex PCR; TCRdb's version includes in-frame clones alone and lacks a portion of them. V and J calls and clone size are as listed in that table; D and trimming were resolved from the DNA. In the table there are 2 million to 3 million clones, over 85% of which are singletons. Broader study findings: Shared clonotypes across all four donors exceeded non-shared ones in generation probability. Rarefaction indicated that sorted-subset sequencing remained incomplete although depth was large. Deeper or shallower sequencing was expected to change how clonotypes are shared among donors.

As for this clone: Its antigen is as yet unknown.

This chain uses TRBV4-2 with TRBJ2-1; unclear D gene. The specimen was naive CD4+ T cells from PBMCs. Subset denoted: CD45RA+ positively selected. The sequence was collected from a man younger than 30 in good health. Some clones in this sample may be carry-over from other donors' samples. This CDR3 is CASSQDLYEQFF. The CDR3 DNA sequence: TGTGCCAGCAGCCAAGATTTATATGAGCAGTTCTTC.